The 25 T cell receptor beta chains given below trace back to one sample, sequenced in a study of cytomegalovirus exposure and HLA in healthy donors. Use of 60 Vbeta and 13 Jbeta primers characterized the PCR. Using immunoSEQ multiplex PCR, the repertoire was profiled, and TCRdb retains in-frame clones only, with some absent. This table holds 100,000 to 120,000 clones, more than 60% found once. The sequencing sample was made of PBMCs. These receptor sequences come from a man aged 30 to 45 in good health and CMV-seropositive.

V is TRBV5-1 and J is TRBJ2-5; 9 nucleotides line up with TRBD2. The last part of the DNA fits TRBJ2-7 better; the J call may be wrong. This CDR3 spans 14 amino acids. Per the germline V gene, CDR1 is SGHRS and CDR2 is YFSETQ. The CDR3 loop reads CASSLEAGGYEQYF. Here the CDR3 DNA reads TGCGCCAGCAGCTTGGAAGCGGGGGGCTACGAGCAGTACTTC.

The CDR3 reads CAIGGIYNDGQFF. The CDR3 nucleotides read TGTGCCATCGGGGGGATCTACAATGACGGGCAGTTCTTC. This sequence joins TRBV7-2 and TRBJ2-1; 7 bases line up with TRBD2. V lost 10 bases to trimming and J lost 12 bases; unmatched junction nucleotides: 15. The germline CDR1 and CDR2 sequences are SGHTA and FQGNSA. CDR3 length equals 13 residues.

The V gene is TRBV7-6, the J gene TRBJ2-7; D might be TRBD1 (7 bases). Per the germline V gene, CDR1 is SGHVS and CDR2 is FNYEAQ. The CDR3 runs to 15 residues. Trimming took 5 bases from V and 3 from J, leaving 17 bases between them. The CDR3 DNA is TGTGCCAGCAGCCAGGGGGGCGCTCCCCTCTACGAGCAGTACTTC. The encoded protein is CASSQGGAPLYEQYF.

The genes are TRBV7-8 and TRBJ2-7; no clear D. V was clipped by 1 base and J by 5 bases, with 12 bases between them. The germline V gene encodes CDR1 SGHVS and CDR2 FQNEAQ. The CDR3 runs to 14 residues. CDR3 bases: TGTGCCAGCAGCTTAGACCGTGCGGTGGACGAGCAGTACTTC. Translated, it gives CASSLDRAVDEQYF.

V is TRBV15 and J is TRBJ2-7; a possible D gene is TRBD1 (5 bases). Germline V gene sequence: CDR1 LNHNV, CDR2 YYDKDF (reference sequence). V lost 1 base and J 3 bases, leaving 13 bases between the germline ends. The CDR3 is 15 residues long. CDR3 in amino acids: CATSRGYQQGYEQYF. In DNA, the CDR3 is TGTGCCACCAGCAGAGGGTACCAGCAGGGCTACGAGCAGTACTTC.

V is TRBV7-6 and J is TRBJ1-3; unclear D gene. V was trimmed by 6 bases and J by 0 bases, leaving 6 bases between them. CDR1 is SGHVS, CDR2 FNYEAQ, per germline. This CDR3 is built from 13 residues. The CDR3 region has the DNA TGTGCCAGCAGTCTTAACTCTGGAAACACCATATATTTT. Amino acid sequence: CASSLNSGNTIYF.

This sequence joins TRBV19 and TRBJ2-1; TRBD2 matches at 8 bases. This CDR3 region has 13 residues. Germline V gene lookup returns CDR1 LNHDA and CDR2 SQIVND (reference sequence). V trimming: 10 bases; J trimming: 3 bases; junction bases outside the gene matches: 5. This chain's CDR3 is CATKRGLYNEQFF. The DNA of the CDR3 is TGTGCCACCAAGCGGGGGCTCTACAATGAGCAGTTCTTC.

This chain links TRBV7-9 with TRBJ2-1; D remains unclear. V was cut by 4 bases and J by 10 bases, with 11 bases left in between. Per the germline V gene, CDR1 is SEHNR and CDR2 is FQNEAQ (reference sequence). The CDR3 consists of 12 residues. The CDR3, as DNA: TGTGCCAGCAGCTCAAACAGTGGCGAGCAGTTCTTC. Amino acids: CASSSNSGEQFF.

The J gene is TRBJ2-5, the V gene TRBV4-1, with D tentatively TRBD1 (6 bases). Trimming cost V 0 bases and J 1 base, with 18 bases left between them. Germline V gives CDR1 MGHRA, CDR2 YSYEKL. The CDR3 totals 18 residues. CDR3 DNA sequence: TGCGCCAGCAGCCAAGAAGGGTGGGGCAGGGGTCCCCAAGAGACCCAGTACTTC. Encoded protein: CASSQEGWGRGPQETQYF.

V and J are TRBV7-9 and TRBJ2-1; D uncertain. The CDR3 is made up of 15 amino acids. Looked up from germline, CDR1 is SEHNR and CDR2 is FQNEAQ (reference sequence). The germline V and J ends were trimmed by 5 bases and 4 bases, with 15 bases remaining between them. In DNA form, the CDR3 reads TGTGCCAGCAGCCTCCGAGGTGGAGCGTACAATGAGCAGTTCTTC. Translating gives CASSLRGGAYNEQFF.

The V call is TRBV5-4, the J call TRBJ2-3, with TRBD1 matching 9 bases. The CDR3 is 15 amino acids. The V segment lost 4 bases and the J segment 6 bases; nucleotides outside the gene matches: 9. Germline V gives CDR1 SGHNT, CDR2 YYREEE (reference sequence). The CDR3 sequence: CASSSRDRDYDTQYF. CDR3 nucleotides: TGTGCCAGCAGCAGCCGGGACAGGGACTATGATACGCAGTATTTT.

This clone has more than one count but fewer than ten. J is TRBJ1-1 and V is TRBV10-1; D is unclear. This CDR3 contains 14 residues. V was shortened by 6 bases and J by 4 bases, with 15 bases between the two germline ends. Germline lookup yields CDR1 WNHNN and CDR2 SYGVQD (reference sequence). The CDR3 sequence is CASSLGREVTEAFF. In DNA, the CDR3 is TGCGCCAGCAGCCTCGGGAGGGAAGTCACTGAAGCTTTCTTT.

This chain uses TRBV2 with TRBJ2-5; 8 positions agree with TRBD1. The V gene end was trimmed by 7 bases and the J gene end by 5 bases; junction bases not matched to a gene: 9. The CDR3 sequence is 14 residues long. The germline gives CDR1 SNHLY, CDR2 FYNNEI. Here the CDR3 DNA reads TGTGCCAGCATCGGACAGGGAGAGTGGGAGACCCAGTACTTC. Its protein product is CASIGQGEWETQYF.

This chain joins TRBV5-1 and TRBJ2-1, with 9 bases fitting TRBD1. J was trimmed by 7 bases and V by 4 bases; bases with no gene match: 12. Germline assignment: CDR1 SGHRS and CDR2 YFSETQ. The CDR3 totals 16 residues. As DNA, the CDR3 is TGCGCCAGCAGCACACCTTACAGGGGGCGCAAGAATGAGCAGTTCTTC. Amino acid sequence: CASSTPYRGRKNEQFF.

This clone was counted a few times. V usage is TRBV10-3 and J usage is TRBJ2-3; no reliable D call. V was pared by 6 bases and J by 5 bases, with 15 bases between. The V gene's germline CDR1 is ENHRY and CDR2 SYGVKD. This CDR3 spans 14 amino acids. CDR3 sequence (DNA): TGTGCCATCAGCTCCGGTAGAGATGGAGATACGCAGTATTTT. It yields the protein CAISSGRDGDTQYF.

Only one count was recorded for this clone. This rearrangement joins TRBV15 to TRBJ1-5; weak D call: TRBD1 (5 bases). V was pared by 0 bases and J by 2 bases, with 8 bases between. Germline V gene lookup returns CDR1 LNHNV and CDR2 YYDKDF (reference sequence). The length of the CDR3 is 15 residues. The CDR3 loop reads CATSRDGGGNQPQHF. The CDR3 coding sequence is TGTGCCACCAGCAGAGATGGGGGGGGCAATCAGCCCCAGCATTTT.

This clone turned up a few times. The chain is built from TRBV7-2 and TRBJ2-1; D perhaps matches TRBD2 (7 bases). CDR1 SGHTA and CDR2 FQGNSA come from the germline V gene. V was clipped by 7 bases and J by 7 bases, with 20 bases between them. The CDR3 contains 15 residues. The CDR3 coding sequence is TGTGCCAGCACCCCGTGGGGGGGGGCTCGGAATGAGCAGTTCTTC. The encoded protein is CASTPWGGARNEQFF. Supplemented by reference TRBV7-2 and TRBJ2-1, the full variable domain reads GAGVSQSPSNKVTEKGKDVELRCDPISGHTALYWYRQSLGQGLEFLIYFQGNSAPDKSGLPSDRFSAERTGGSVSTLTIQRTQQEDSAVYLCASTPWGGARNEQFFGPGTRLTVL.

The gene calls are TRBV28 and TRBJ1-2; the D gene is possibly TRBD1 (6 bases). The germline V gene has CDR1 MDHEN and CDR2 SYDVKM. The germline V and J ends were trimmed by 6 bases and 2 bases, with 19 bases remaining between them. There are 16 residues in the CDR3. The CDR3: CASSPTGTGRNYGYTF. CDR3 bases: TGTGCCAGCAGCCCTACGGGCACAGGGCGGAACTATGGCTACACCTTC.

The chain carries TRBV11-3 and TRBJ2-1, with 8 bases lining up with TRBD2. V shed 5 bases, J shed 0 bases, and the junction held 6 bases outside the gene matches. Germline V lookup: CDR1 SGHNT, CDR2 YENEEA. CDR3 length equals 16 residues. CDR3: CASSPFGTSSYNEQFF. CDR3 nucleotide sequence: TGTGCCAGCAGCCCTTTTGGGACTAGCTCCTACAATGAGCAGTTCTTC.

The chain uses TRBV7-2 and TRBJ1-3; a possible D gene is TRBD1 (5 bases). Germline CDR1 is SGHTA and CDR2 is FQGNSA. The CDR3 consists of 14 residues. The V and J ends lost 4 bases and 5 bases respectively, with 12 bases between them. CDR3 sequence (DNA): TGTGCCAGCAGCTCTGACAGTACTAGAAACACCATATATTTT. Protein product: CASSSDSTRNTIYF. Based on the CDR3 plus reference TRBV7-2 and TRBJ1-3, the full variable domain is GAGVSQSPSNKVTEKGKDVELRCDPISGHTALYWYRQSLGQGLEFLIYFQGNSAPDKSGLPSDRFSAERTGGSVSTLTIQRTQQEDSAVYLCASSSDSTRNTIYFGEGSWLTVV.

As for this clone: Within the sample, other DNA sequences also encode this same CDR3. CDR3 coding DNA: TGCGCCAGCAGCTTGGTTTCGGGGGGAGAAGAGACCCAGTACTTC. Protein sequence: CASSLVSGGEETQYF. This sequence joins TRBV5-1 and TRBJ2-5; 7 positions match TRBD2. Germline assignment: CDR1 SGHRS and CDR2 YFSETQ. J gave up 3 bases and V 0 bases, and 5 bases lay outside the gene matches. This CDR3 spans 15 amino acids.

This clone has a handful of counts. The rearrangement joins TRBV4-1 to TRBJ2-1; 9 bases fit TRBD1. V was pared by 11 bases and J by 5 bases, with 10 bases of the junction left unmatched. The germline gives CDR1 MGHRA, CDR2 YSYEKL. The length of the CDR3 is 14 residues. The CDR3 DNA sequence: TGCGCCGCCGCCCGACGACAGGGGGACAATGAGCAGTTCTTC. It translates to CAAARRQGDNEQFF.

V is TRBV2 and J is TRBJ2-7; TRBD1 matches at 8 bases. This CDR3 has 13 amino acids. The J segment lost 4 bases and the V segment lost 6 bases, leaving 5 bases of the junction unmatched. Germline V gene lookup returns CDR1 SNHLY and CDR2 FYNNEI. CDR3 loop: CASRKDRAYEQYF. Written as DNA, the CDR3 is TGTGCCAGCAGGAAGGACAGGGCTTACGAGCAGTACTTC.

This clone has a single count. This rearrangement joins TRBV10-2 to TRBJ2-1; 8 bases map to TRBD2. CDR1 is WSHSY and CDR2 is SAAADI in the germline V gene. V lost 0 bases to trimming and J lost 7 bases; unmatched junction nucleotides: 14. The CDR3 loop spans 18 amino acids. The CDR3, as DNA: TGCGCCAGCAGTGAGTCGGTTACTAAGCGGGGGAAGGGGAATGAGCAGTTCTTC. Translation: CASSESVTKRGKGNEQFF.

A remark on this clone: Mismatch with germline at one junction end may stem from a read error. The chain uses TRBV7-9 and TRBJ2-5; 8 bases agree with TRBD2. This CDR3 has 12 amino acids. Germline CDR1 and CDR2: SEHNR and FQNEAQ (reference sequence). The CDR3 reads CSSSRGGETQYF. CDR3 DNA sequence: TGTTCCAGCAGTCGGGGGGGCGAGACCCAGTACTTC.